This T cell receptor (beta chain) came from a study of PD-1 blockade in mismatch repair-deficient tumors (dated by TCRdb to 2016 to 2017). The study in broad terms: Between late 2013 and late 2016, the trial enrolled 65 to 95 consecutive patients with approximately 13 types of mismatch repair-deficient cancer, all of whom had received prior treatment and were progressing. Deep sequencing of TCR CDR3 regions was used to track tumor-associated T cell clones in peripheral blood of patients responding to PD-1 blockade. Broader findings and caveats from the paper: Tumor-resident clones, often undetectable in blood before treatment, expanded rapidly after pembrolizumab and then contracted, generally before radiologic responses.

Mismatch repair deficiency in every enrolled patient was established by polymerase chain reaction or immunohistochemistry. TCR sequencing was carried out for three patients who responded to pembrolizumab therapy. In the phase II trial, pembrolizumab PD-1 blockade was tested prospectively in advanced mismatch repair-deficient cancers, no matter which tissue of origin the cancers came from. Peripheral blood T cell samples were collected serially, before PD-1 blockade began and at several time points afterward. Blood sampling times were expressed in weeks after the first pembrolizumab dose. The library was prepared using the immunoSEQ multiplex PCR assay. As stored in TCRdb, this immuneACCESS dataset retains in-frame rearrangements with V and J assigned. A fraction of the clones does not appear; measured against another copy, unresolved V genes explain less than half of the discrepancy, and the remainder lacks a known reason. For this sample there are about 100,000 clones; approximately 80% appear just once. Roughly 6.3% of the sample is taken by the ten largest.

Worth noting for this clone: Its antigen is not yet known. No base quality values were provided; no much bigger clone lies one nucleotide off.

V is shortened by 7 bases, J by 6 bases, and the region joining them spans 19 bases. The CDR3 goes from the cysteine to the phenylalanine over 15 residues. Here the CDR3 DNA is all that survives: 45 bases in frame from base 1. CDR1 is given as SEHNR and CDR2 as FQNEAQ, both from the germline V gene (reference sequence). The chain employs TRBV7-9 and TRBJ2-1; the D gene is possibly TRBD1 or TRBD2, each agreeing over 5 bases. This receptor was taken from an adult with mismatch repair-deficient cancer. The specimen was peripheral blood, collected 30 to 36 weeks after starting pembrolizumab. The CDR3 has the sequence CASTMSGALRNEQFF. In nucleotides, the sequence is TGTGCCAGCACCATGTCCGGGGCTCTTCGCAATGAGCAGTTCTTC.